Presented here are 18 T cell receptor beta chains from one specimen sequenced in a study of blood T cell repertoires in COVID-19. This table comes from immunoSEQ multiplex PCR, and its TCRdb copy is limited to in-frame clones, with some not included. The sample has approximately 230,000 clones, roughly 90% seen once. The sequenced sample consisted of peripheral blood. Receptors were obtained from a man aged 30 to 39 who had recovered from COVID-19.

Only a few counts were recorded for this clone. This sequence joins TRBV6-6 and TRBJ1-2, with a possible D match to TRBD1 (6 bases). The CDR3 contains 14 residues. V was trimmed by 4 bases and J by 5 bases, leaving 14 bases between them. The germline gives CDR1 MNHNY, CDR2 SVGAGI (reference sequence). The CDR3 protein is CASSSAWGTYGYTF. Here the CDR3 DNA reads TGTGCCAGCAGTTCGGCATGGGGGACATATGGCTACACCTTC.

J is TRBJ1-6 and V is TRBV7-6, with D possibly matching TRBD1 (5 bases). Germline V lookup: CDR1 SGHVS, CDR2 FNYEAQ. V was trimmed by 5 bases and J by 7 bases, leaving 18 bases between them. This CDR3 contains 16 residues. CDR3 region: CASSPFRGLSNSPLHF. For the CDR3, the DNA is TGTGCCAGCAGCCCTTTTAGGGGACTATCGAATTCACCCCTCCACTTT.

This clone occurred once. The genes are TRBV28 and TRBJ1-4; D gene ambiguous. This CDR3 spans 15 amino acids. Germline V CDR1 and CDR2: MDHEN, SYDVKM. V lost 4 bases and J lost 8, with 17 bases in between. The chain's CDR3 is CASSSRMGGMEKLFF. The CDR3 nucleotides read TGTGCCAGCAGTTCCCGAATGGGAGGGATGGAAAAACTGTTTTTT. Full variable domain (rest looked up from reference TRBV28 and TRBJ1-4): DVKVTQSSRYLVKRTGEKVFLECVQDMDHENMFWYRQDPGLGLRLIYFSYDVKMKEKGDIPEGYSVSREKKERFSLILESASTNQTSMYLCASSSRMGGMEKLFFGSGTQLSVL.

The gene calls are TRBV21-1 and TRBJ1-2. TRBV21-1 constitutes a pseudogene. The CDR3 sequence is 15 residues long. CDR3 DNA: TGTGCCAGCAGCAAAGGGGCGGGCGTAATCGATGGCTACACCTTC. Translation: CASSKGAGVIDGYTF.

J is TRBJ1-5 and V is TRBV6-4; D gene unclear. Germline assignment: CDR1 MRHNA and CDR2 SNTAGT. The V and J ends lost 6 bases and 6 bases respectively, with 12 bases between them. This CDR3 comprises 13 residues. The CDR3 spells CASSPGGGQPQHF. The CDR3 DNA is TGTGCCAGCAGCCCAGGCGGAGGTCAGCCCCAGCATTTT.

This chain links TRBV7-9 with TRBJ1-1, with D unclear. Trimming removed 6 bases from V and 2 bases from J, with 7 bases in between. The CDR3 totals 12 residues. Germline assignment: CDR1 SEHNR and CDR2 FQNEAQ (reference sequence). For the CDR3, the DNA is TGTGCCAGCAGGAGGGATAACACTGAAGCTTTCTTT. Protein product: CASRRDNTEAFF.

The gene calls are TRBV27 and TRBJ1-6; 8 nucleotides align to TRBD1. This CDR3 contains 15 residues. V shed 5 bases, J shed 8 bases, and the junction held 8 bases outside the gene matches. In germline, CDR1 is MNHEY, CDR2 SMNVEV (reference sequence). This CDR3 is CASSLEDRVDSPLHF. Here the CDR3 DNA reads TGTGCCAGCAGTCTAGAGGACAGGGTTGATTCACCCCTCCACTTT.

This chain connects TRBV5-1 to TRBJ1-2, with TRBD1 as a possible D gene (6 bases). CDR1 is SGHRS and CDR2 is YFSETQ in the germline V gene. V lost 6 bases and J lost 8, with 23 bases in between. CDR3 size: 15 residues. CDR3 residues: CASTDDWTGGWGYTF. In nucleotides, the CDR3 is TGCGCCAGCACCGATGACTGGACGGGGGGCTGGGGCTACACCTTC.

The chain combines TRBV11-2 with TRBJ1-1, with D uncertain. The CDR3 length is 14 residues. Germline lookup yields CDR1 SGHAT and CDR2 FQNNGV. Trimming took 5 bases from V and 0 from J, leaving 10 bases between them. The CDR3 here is CASSPGYLNTEAFF. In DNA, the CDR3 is TGTGCCAGCAGCCCGGGGTATTTGAACACTGAAGCTTTCTTT.

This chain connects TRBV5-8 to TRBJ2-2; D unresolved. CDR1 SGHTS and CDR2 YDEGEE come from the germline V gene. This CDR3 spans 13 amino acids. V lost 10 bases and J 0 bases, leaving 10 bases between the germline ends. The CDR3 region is CAGAAANTGELFF. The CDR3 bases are TGTGCCGGAGCAGCCGCGAACACCGGGGAGCTGTTTTTT. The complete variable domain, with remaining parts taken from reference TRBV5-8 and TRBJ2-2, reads EAGVTQSPTHLIKTRGQQATLRCSPISGHTSVYWYQQALGLGLQFLLWYDEGEERNRGNFPPRFSGRQFPNYSSELNVNALELEDSALYLCAGAAANTGELFFGEGSRLTVL.

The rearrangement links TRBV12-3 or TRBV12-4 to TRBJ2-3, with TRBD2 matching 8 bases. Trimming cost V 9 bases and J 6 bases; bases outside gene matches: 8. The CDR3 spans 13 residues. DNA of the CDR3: TGTGCCAGTACTACAGCGGGGGATGATACGCAGTATTTT. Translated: CASTTAGDDTQYF.

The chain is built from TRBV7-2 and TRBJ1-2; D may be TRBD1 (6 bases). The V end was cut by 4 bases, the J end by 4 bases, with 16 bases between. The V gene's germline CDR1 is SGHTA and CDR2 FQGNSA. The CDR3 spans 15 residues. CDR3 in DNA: TGTGCCAGCAGCTACCGAAGGACAGCCCTCTATGGCTACACCTTC. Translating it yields CASSYRRTALYGYTF.

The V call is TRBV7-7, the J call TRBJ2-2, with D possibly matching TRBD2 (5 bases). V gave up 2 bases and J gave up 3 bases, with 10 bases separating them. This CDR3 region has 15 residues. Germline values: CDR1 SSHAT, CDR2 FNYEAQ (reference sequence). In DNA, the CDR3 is TGTGCCAGCAGCTTACGGGGTTCGGACACCGGGGAGCTGTTTTTT. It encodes CASSLRGSDTGELFF.

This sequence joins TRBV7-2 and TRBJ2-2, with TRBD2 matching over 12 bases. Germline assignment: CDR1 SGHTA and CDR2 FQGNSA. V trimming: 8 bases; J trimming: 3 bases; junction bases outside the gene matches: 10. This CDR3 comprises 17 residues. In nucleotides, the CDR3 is TGTGCCAGCCGCCACCTAGCGGGGGGGCCCTACACCGGGGAGCTGTTTTTT. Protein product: CASRHLAGGPYTGELFF. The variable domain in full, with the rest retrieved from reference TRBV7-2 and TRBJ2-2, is GAGVSQSPSNKVTEKGKDVELRCDPISGHTALYWYRQSLGQGLEFLIYFQGNSAPDKSGLPSDRFSAERTGGSVSTLTIQRTQQEDSAVYLCASRHLAGGPYTGELFFGEGSRLTVL.

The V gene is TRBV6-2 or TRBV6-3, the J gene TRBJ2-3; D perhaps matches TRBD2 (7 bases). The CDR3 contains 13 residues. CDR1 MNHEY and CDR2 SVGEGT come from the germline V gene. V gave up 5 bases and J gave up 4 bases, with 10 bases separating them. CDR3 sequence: CASSRGGADTQYF. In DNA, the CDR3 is TGTGCCAGCAGTAGGGGGGGCGCAGATACGCAGTATTTT.

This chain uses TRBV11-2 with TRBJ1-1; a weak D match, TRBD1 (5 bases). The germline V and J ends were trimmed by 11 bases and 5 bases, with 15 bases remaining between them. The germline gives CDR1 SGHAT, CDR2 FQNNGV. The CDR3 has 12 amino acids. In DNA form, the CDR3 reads TGTGCCGGGGCTCAGAAGTCAACTGAAGCTTTCTTT. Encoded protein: CAGAQKSTEAFF. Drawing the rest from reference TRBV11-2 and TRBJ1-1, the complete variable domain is EAGVAQSPRYKIIEKRQSVAFWCNPISGHATLYWYQQILGQGPKLLIQFQNNGVVDDSQLPKDRFSAERLKGVDSTLKIQPAKLEDSAVYLCAGAQKSTEAFFGQGTRLTVV.

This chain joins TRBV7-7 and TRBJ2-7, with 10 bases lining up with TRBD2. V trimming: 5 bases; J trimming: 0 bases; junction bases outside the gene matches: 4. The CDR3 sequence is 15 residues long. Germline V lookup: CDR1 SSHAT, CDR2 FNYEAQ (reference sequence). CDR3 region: CASSPTSGPSYEQYF. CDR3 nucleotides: TGTGCCAGCAGCCCGACTAGCGGGCCCTCCTACGAGCAGTACTTC.

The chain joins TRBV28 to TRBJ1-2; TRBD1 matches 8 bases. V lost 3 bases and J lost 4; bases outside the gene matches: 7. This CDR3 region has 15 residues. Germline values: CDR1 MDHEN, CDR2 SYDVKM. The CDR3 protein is CASSFPGQGTYGYTF. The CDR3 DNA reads TGTGCCAGCAGTTTCCCCGGACAGGGAACCTATGGCTACACCTTC.